This TCR beta chain was identified during a study of Graves' ophthalmopathy and Graves' hyperthyroidism. CDR1 is SNHLY, CDR2 FYNNEI, per germline. V shed 9 bases and J 4 bases; nucleotides not matched to a gene: 7. The CDR3 is 15 amino acids. This clonotype was counted at least ten times. Scientists amplified the TCR beta CDR3 regions from RNA transcripts. First-round RT-PCR relied on HTBI primers, and a second-round multiplex PCR came next. TCRdb re-called the multiplex PCR reads with MiXCR, one entry per CDR3 protein. The sample carries about 480,000 distinct CDR3 sequences, approximately 15% recorded once.

The clonotype originates from a woman aged 25 to 39 with Graves' ophthalmopathy. J is TRBJ2-5 and V is TRBV2; TRBD2 matches at 14 bases. Sequencing was carried out using blood. Here the CDR3 DNA reads TGTGCCAGTTCTAAGGGACTAGCGGGGGTAGAGACCCAGTACTTC. It yields the protein CASSKGLAGVETQYF. The complete variable domain, with remaining parts taken from reference TRBV2 and TRBJ2-5, reads EPEVTQTPSHQVTQMGQEVILRCVPISNHLYFYWYRQILGQKVEFLVSFYNNEISEKSEIFDDQFSVERPDGSNFTLKIRSTKLEDSAMYFCASSKGLAGVETQYFGPGTRLLVL.